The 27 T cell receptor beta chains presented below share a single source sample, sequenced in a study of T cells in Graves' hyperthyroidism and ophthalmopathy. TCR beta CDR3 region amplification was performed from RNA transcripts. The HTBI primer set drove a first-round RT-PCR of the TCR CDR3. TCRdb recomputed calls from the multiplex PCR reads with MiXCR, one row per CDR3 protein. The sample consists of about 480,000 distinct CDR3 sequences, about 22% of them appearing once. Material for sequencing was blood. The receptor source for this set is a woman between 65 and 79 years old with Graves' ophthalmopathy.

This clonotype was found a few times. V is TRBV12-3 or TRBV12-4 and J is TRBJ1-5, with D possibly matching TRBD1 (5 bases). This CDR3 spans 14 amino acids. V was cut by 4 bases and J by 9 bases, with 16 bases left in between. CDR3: CASSSGPTWGPQHF. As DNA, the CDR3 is TGTGCCAGCAGTTCGGGACCTACTTGGGGGCCCCAGCATTTT.

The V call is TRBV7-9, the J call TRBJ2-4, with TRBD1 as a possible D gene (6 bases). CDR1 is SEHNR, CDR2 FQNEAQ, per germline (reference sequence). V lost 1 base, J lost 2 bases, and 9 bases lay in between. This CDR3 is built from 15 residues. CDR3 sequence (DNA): TGTGCCAGCAGCTTAGGAACAGGGACCAAAAACATTCAGTACTTC. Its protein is CASSLGTGTKNIQYF.

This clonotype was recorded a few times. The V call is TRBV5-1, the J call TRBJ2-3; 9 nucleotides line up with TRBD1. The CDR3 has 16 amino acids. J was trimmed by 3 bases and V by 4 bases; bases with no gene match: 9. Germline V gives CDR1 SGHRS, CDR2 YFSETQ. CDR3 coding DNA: TGCGCCAGCAGCCCCACCGGGACAGGGCGTACAGATACGCAGTATTTT. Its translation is CASSPTGTGRTDTQYF.

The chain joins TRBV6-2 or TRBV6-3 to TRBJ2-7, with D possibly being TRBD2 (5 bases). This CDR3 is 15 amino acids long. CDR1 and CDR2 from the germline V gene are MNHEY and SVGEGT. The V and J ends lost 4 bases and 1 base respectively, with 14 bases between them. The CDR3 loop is CASSSNREASYEQYF. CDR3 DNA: TGTGCCAGCAGTTCCAACCGGGAAGCTTCCTACGAGCAGTACTTC.

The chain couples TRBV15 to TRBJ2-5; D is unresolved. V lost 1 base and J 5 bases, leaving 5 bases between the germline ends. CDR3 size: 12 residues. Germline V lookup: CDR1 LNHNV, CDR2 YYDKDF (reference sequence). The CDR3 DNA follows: TGTGCCACCAGCAGAGTCAGGGAGACCCAGTACTTC. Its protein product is CATSRVRETQYF.

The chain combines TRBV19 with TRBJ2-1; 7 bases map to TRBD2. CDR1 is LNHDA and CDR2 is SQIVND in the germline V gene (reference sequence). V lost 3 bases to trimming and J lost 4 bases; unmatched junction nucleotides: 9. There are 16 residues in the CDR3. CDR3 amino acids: CASSINPSGLYNEQFF. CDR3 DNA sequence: TGTGCCAGTAGTATTAATCCTAGCGGTCTTTACAATGAGCAGTTCTTC.

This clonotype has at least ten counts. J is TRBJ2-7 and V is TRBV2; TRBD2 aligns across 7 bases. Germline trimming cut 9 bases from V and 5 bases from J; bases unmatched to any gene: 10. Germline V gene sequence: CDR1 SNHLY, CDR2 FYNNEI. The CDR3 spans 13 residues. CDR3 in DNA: TGTGCCAGTTGTGAGCGGGAAGGTAACGAGCAGTACTTC. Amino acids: CASCEREGNEQYF.

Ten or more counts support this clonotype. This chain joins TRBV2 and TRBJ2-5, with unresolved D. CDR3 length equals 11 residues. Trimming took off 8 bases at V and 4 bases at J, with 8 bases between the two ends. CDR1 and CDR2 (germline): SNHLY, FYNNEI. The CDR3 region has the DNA TGTGCCAGCCTGCAGTTAGAGACCCAGTACTTC. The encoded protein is CASLQLETQYF.

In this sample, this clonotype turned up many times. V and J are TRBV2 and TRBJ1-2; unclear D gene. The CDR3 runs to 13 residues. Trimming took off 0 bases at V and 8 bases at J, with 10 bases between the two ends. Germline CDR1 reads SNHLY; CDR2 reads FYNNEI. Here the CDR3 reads CASSEAQGGGYTF. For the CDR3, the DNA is TGTGCCAGCAGTGAAGCGCAAGGTGGCGGCTACACCTTC.

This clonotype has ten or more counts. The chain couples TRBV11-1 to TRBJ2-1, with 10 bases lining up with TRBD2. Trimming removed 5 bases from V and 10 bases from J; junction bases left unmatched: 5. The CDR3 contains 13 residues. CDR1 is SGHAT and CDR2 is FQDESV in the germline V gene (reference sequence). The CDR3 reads CASSLPTSGEQFF. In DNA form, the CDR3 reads TGTGCCAGCAGCCTCCCGACTAGCGGGGAGCAGTTCTTC.

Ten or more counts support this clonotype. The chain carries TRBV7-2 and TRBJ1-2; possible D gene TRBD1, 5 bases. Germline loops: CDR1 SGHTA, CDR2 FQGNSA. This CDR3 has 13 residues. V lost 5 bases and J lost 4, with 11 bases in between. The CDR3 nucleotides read TGTGCCAGCAGCCCGGGACGGTCCTATGGCTACACCTTC. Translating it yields CASSPGRSYGYTF.

The CDR3 spells CASSTTPGLAGLYNEQFF. In DNA form, the CDR3 reads TGTGCCAGTAGTACCACTCCGGGACTAGCGGGCCTGTACAATGAGCAGTTCTTC. The V and J genes are TRBV19 and TRBJ2-1; 12 nucleotides align to TRBD2. Per germline, CDR1 LNHDA and CDR2 SQIVND (reference sequence). Trimming cost V 4 bases and J 4 bases; bases outside gene matches: 11. CDR3 length: 18 residues.

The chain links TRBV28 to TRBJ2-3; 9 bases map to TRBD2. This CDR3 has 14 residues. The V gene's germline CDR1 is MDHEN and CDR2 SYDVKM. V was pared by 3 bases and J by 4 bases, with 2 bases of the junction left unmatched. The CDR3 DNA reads TGTGCCAGCAGTTTTAGCGGGAGTGCAGATACGCAGTATTTT. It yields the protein CASSFSGSADTQYF.

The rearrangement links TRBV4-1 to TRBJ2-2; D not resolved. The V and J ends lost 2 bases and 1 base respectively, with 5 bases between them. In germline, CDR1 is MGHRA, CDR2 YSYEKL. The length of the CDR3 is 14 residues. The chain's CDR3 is CASSQQRNTGELFF. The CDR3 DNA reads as TGCGCCAGCAGCCAACAGAGGAACACCGGGGAGCTGTTTTTT.

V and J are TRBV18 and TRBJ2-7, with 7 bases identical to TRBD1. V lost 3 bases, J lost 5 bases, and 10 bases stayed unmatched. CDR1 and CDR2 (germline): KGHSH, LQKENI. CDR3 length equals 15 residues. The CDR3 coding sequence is TGTGCCAGCTCACCCGGGACAGCCAGCCTTGACGAGCAGTACTTC. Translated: CASSPGTASLDEQYF.

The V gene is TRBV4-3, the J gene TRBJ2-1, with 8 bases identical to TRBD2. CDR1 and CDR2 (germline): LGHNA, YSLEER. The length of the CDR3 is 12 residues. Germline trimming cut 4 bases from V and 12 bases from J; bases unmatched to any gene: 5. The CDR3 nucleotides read TGCGCCAGCAGCCCGGGGACTAGGTTGCAGTTCTTC. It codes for CASSPGTRLQFF.

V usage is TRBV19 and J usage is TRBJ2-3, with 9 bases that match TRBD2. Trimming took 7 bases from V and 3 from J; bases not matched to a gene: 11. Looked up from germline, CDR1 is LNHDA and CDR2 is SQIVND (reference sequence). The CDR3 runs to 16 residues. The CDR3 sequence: CASNKIAGEGTDTQYF. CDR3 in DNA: TGTGCCAGTAATAAAATAGCGGGAGAAGGGACAGATACGCAGTATTTT.

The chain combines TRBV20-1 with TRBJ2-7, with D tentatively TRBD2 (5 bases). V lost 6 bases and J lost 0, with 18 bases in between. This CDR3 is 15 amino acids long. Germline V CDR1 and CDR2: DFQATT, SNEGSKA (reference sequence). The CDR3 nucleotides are TGCAGTGCGCCGGCCCGGGAATCCCTCTCCTACGAGCAGTACTTC. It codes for CSAPARESLSYEQYF.

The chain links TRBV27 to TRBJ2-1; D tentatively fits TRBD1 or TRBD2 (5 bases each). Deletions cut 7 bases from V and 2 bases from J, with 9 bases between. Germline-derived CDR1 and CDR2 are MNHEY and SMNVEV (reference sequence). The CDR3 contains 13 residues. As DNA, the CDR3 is TGTGCCAGCACGGGACCTCCCTACAATGAGCAGTTCTTC. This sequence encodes CASTGPPYNEQFF.

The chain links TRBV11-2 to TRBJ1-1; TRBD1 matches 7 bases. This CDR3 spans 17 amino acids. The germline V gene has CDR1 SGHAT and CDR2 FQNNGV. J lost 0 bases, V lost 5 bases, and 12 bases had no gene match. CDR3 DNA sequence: TGTGCCAGCAGCCTCCCAGGGGGGGGACTTATGAACACTGAAGCTTTCTTT. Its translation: CASSLPGGGLMNTEAFF.

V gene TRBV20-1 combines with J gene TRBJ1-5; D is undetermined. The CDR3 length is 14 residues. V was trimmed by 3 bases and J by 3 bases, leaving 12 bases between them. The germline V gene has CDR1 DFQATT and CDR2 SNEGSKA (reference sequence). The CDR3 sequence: CSASPNSHNQPQHF. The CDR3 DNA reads TGCAGTGCTAGCCCTAACAGCCACAATCAGCCCCAGCATTTT.

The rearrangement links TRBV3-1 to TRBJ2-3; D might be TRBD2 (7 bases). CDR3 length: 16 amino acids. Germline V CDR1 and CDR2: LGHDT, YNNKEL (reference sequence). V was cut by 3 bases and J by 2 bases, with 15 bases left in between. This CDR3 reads CASSQGAGDPTDTQYF. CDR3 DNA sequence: TGTGCCAGCAGCCAGGGGGCGGGAGATCCCACAGATACGCAGTATTTT.

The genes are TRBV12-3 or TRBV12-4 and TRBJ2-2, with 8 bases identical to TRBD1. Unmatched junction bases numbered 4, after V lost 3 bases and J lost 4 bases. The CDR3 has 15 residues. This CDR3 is CASSLVGQVTGELFF. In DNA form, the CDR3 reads TGTGCCAGCAGTTTGGTGGGACAGGTCACCGGGGAGCTGTTTTTT.

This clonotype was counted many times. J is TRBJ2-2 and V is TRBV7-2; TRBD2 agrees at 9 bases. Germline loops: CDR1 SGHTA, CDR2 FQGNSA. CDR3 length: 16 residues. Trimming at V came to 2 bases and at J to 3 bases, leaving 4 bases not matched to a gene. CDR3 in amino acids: CASSLTGLAYTGELFF. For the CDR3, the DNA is TGTGCCAGCAGCTTAACGGGACTAGCCTACACCGGGGAGCTGTTTTTT.

For the CDR3, the DNA is TGTGCCAGCCTTAAGGGGACCACTGAAGCTTTCTTT. Protein product: CASLKGTTEAFF. The chain has TRBV6-4 and TRBJ1-1; a weak D match, TRBD1 (5 bases). The CDR3 extends over 12 amino acids. From germline, CDR1 is MRHNA and CDR2 SNTAGT. V shed 8 bases and J shed 4 bases, with 11 bases lying between them.

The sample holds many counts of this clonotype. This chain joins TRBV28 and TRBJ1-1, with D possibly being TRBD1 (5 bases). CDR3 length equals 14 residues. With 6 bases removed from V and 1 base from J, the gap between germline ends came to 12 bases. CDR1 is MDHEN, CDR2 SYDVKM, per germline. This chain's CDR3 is CASSPPTENTEAFF. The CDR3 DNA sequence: TGTGCCAGCAGCCCCCCGACAGAGAACACTGAAGCTTTCTTT.

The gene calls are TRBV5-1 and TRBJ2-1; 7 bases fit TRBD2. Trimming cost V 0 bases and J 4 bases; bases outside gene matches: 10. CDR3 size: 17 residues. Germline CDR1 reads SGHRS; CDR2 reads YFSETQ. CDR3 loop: CASSLAGGGSSYNEQFF. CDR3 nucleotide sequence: TGCGCCAGCAGCTTGGCAGGCGGCGGGAGTTCTTACAATGAGCAGTTCTTC.